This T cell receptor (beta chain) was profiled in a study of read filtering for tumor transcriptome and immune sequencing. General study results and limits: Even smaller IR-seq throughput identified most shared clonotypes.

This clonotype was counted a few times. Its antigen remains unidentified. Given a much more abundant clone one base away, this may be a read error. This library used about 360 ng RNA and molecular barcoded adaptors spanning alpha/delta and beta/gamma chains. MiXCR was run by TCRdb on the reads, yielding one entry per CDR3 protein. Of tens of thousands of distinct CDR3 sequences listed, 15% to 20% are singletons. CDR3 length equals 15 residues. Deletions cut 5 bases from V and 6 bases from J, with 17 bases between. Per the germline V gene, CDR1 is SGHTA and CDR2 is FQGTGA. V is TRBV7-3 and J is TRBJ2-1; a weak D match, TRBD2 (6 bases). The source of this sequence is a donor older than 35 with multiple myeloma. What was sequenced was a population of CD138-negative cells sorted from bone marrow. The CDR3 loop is CASSQGGGTFNEQFF. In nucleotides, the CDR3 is TGTGCCAGCAGCCAAGGTGGCGGGACCTTCAATGAGCAGTTCTTC.